This T cell receptor beta chain was identified during a study of T cell changes during pregnancy in multiple sclerosis. Method: immunoSEQ multiplex PCR; TCRdb's copy keeps in-frame clones and lacks some. This sample has around 30,000 clones, with about 92% found just once. The CDR3 contains 11 residues. The chain couples TRBV21-1 to TRBJ2-7; the DNA was not compared with TRBD2, the D call given in the table. TRBV21-1 is a recognized pseudogene. The source is a female donor with multiple sclerosis, enrolled in a pregnancy study. This specimen was CD4+ T cells from peripheral blood mononuclear cells, taken in the second trimester of pregnancy. This chain's CDR3 is CASSKGDEQYF. The CDR3 DNA reads as TGTGCCAGCAGCAAAGGAGACGAGCAGTACTTC.